The T cell receptor (beta chain) under discussion was sequenced for a study of blood T cell repertoires in COVID-19. Study summary: Sites across the United States, Italy and Spain contributed samples from acute and convalescent COVID-19. Sample material is recorded as cDNA or gDNA derived from T cells, B-cell-depleted T cells, or PBMCs.

While infection was still active, Seattle patients were enrolled and then followed longitudinally. Per the original data handling: How many nucleated cells were present was estimated from reference gene primer amplification. Some clones are missing from TCRdb's copy, which holds only in-frame ones; the method was immunoSEQ multiplex PCR. V and J calls and clone size are as listed in that table; D and trimming were resolved from the DNA. Of some 130,000 clones detected, more than 75% appear once; the ten largest clones hold 4.6%. The receptor comes from a man aged 60-69 years with COVID-19, enrolled during active disease. What was sequenced was peripheral blood.

CDR3 residues: CASSPQREGSGDTQYF. The CDR3 region has the DNA TGTGCCAGCTCACCCCAGCGGGAGGGCTCAGGCGATACGCAGTATTTT. The chain combines TRBV18 with TRBJ2-3; 10 bases line up with TRBD2. The junction had 9 bases not matched to a gene; V was cut back by 3 bases and J by 6 bases. The CDR3 is made up of 16 amino acids. The germline CDR1 and CDR2 sequences are KGHSH and LQKENI.